This TCR beta chain was sequenced during a study of blood T cell repertoires in COVID-19. Living in 24 US areas, the participants were between about 18 and 95 years of age. Membership in each cohort depended on participant-reported clinical history. Symptom resolution, clearance, or two negative PCRs marked the recovered donors of Cohort 3. Per the original data handling: Amplification of reference gene primers was used by the study to estimate nucleated cell counts. Data came from immunoSEQ multiplex PCR; TCRdb stores just in-frame clones and leaves some out. V, J and clone size are taken as reported in that table, and D and trimming were inferred from the DNA itself. The table shows around 62,000 clones, with more than 70% occurring only once. The germline V gene has CDR1 SEHNR and CDR2 FQNEAQ (reference sequence). CDR3 length: 14 amino acids. Trimming took off 4 bases at V and 1 base at J, with 7 bases between the two ends.

Sequencing was performed on PBMCs or T cells enriched from blood (not recorded which). The receptor's source is a woman aged 40 to 55 who had recovered from COVID-19. The rearrangement uses TRBV7-9 and TRBJ2-2; D is possibly TRBD1 (6 bases). The CDR3 reads CASSSGQNTGELFF. The CDR3 nucleotides read TGTGCCAGCAGCTCGGGACAGAACACCGGGGAGCTGTTTTTT.